This T cell receptor (beta chain) was recovered during a study of blood T cell repertoires in COVID-19. As regards this clone: This specimen includes other DNA sequences encoding the same CDR3.

CDR3 length: 13 residues. The junction had 3 bases not matched to a gene; V was cut back by 5 bases and J by 3 bases. Measured with immunoSEQ multiplex PCR; TCRdb has only the in-frame clones, and not every one. The top ten hold about 2.3% of the sample, which has about 200,000 clones, under 90% seen once. Sequenced input: peripheral blood. V usage is TRBV12-3 or TRBV12-4 and J usage is TRBJ1-1; TRBD1 matches 7 bases. The receptor's source is a middle-aged woman with active or convalescent COVID-19. The CDR3 DNA follows: TGTGCCAGCAGTCGTACAGGGGACACTGAAGCTTTCTTT. It specifies CASSRTGDTEAFF.